The present T cell receptor beta chain was sequenced within a study of T cells in Graves' hyperthyroidism and ophthalmopathy. Authors of the study amplified TCR beta CDR3 regions from RNA transcripts. Initially, a first-round RT-PCR of the TCR CDR3 employed the HTBI primer set. TCRdb ran MiXCR on the multiplex PCR reads and lists one entry per CDR3 protein. The data hold about 740,000 distinct CDR3 sequences, with about 14% observed a single time. Sequenced material: blood. This TCR came from a young woman with Graves' hyperthyroidism.

CDR3 residues: CASRVPGQGISGANVLTF. In nucleotides, the CDR3 is TGTGCCAGCAGAGTCCCGGGACAGGGGATCTCTGGGGCCAACGTCCTGACTTTC. The chain has TRBV6-5 and TRBJ2-6, with 10 bases identical to TRBD1. This CDR3 spans 18 amino acids. CDR1 and CDR2 from the germline V gene are MNHEY and SVGAGI. Trimming removed 6 bases from V and 0 bases from J; junction bases left unmatched: 8.